This T cell receptor (beta chain) was profiled in a study of cytomegalovirus exposure and HLA in healthy donors. The assay was immunoSEQ multiplex PCR, and TCRdb's table has in-frame clones only and misses some. The sample carries approximately 150,000 clones, around 87% recorded once. Study-wide results and limits: Usually a TCR sequence was rare, but some public TCRs were found in many donors.

This clone was recorded only once. Its antigen is unidentified. The receptor was derived from a man younger than 35 in good health and CMV-seropositive. Sequences were obtained from PBMCs.

The CDR3 DNA reads as TGTGCCAGCAGCTCAACCGGACTAAGCTCCTACGAGCAGTACTTC. This translates into CASSSTGLSSYEQYF. The chain uses TRBV9 and TRBJ2-7; possible D gene TRBD2, 6 bases. This CDR3 comprises 15 residues. Trimming stripped 4 bases from V and 0 bases from J, with 14 bases between. CDR1 SGDLS and CDR2 YYNGEE come from the germline V gene.